This T cell receptor (beta chain) emerged from a study of shared clonotypes between healthy human individuals. Whole-study results and caveats: Of the naive CD4 clonotypes, 4% to 5% were shared across several donors.

Of note for this clone: Its antigen is unknown. Other DNA sequences in the same sample also yield this CDR3.

Measured with immunoSEQ multiplex PCR; TCRdb has only the in-frame clones, and not every one. The repertoire holds about 2 million clones, 85% to 95% seen once, with about 0.13% in the top ten. The germline V and J ends were trimmed by 5 bases and 1 base, with 8 bases remaining between them. Germline V gives CDR1 SGHAT, CDR2 FQNNGV. The CDR3 sequence is 14 residues long. Splitting of CD4+ cells produced CD45RA+ naive and CD45RA-negative memory subsets. V gene TRBV11-2 combines with J gene TRBJ2-2; maybe TRBD1 (6 bases). The sequence was obtained from a man between 18 and 29 years old in good health. Sample: naive CD4+ T cells sorted from blood. Subset here: CD45RA+ positively selected. CDR3 sequence (DNA): TGTGCCAGCAGCGTCAGGGGGAACACCGGGGAGCTGTTTTTT. Translation gives CASSVRGNTGELFF.